Following are 22 T cell receptor beta chains from one sample sequenced in a study of blood T cell repertoires in COVID-19 (dated by TCRdb to the early 2020s). Receptor libraries were prepared by the immunoSEQ multiplex PCR assay. The table was pulled from immuneACCESS by TCRdb, which kept in-frame rearrangements only. Such tables lose some clones; where checked, under half of the loss comes from unresolved V genes, and the rest has no known cause. In this sample the table shows about 670,000 clones, 70% to 90% of which occur a single time. The ten biggest clones cover 0.2% to 0.3% of the sample. Sequenced input: peripheral blood. The receptors shown here come from a woman between 18 and 29 years old with acute or convalescent COVID-19.

V is TRBV6-5 and J is TRBJ2-7, with D perhaps matching TRBD1 (5 bases). Germline V lookup: CDR1 MNHEY, CDR2 SVGAGI. Trimming shortened V by 7 bases and J by 5 bases, and 12 bases separated the two germline ends. This CDR3 is 12 amino acids long. The CDR3 DNA is TGTGCCAGCAAGCAGGGTGTGGACGAGCAGTACTTC. Its protein product is CASKQGVDEQYF.

This chain uses TRBV6-1 with TRBJ1-6, with D tentatively TRBD1 (5 bases). V lost 1 base to trimming and J lost 6 bases, with 13 bases between them. The CDR3 is made up of 16 amino acids. CDR1 MNHNS and CDR2 SASEGT come from the germline V gene. Here the CDR3 reads CASSEVAGLGNSPLHF. Written as DNA, the CDR3 is TGTGCCAGCAGTGAAGTCGCAGGGTTGGGTAATTCACCCCTCCACTTT.

This chain uses TRBV7-2 with TRBJ1-5; no reliable D call. This CDR3 has 14 amino acids. The germline V and J ends were trimmed by 2 bases and 3 bases, with 8 bases remaining between them. Germline CDR1 SGHTA, CDR2 FQGNSA. For the CDR3, the DNA is TGTGCCAGCAGCTTAAGCGGTTACAATCAGCCCCAGCATTTT. Its translation is CASSLSGYNQPQHF.

The chain recombines TRBV5-6 with TRBJ2-4, with D possibly being TRBD1 (5 bases). Germline V lookup: CDR1 SGHDT, CDR2 YYEEEE. Trimming stripped 0 bases from V and 7 bases from J, with 23 bases between. The CDR3 runs 18 residues. The CDR3 DNA sequence: TGTGCCAGCAGCTTGGTGGTGGGGCGACCTGGTTTCAATAACATTCAGTACTTC. Its translation is CASSLVVGRPGFNNIQYF. Combining the CDR3 with reference TRBV5-6 and TRBJ2-4 gives the whole variable domain DAGVTQSPTHLIKTRGQQVTLRCSPKSGHDTVSWYQQALGQGPQFIFQYYEEEERQRGNFPDRFSGHQFPNYSSELNVNALLLGDSALYLCASSLVVGRPGFNNIQYFGAGTRLSVL.

The chain is built from TRBV5-6 and TRBJ2-5; 8 nucleotides agree with TRBD2. Germline assignment: CDR1 SGHDT and CDR2 YYEEEE. V lost 0 bases to trimming and J lost 4 bases; unmatched junction nucleotides: 11. This CDR3 contains 17 residues. CDR3 sequence (DNA): TGTGCCAGCAGCTTGGGGGTAGCGGGGATACGGGGAGAGACCCAGTACTTC. It yields the protein CASSLGVAGIRGETQYF.

This clone was recorded a few times. J is TRBJ1-1 and V is TRBV6-5; D gene unclear. Looked up from germline, CDR1 is MNHEY and CDR2 is SVGAGI. There are 13 residues in the CDR3. The V and J ends lost 4 bases and 1 base respectively, with 7 bases between them. The CDR3 sequence is CASSFHRNTEAFF. CDR3 nucleotides: TGTGCCAGCAGTTTCCACAGGAACACTGAAGCTTTCTTT.

V usage is TRBV18 and J usage is TRBJ1-3; TRBD1 agrees at 7 bases. The CDR3 sequence is 17 residues long. The trim removed 4 bases at V and 0 bases at J, leaving 9 bases unmatched. Looked up from germline, CDR1 is KGHSH and CDR2 is LQKENI. CDR3 protein: CASSLSLGQSSGNTIYF. CDR3 DNA sequence: TGTGCCAGCTCACTTTCGTTGGGACAGTCCTCTGGAAACACCATATATTTT.

This clone was seen only once. The V call is TRBV5-1, the J call TRBJ2-1; D might be TRBD2 (5 bases). Germline loops: CDR1 SGHRS, CDR2 YFSETQ. Trimming cost V 0 bases and J 3 bases, with 10 bases left between them. The CDR3 consists of 15 residues. CDR3 loop: CASSLGLDYYNEQFF. The CDR3 coding sequence is TGCGCCAGCAGCTTGGGTCTAGACTACTACAATGAGCAGTTCTTC.

V gene TRBV4-1 combines with J gene TRBJ2-7, with a weak D call TRBD1 (5 bases). This CDR3 has 15 amino acids. CDR1 and CDR2 (germline): MGHRA, YSYEKL. The V gene lost 2 bases and the J gene lost 5 bases, with 16 bases spanning the gap. The chain's CDR3 is CASSQIGAVSNEQYF. Here the CDR3 DNA reads TGCGCCAGCAGCCAAATAGGGGCGGTGTCTAACGAGCAGTACTTC.

As to this clone: Different DNA sequences within this sample yield the same CDR3. V gene TRBV24-1 combines with J gene TRBJ1-5; D unresolved. This CDR3 region has 14 residues. Germline loops: CDR1 KGHDR, CDR2 SFDVKD. V was trimmed by 3 bases and J by 2 bases, leaving 7 bases between them. The CDR3 is CATSDPRGNQPQHF. For the CDR3, the DNA is TGTGCCACCAGTGATCCCCGGGGCAATCAGCCCCAGCATTTT.

The genes are TRBV5-5 and TRBJ1-4; 10 bases align to TRBD1. The CDR3 runs 17 residues. Unmatched junction bases numbered 13, after V lost 3 bases and J lost 8 bases. From germline, CDR1 is SGHKS and CDR2 YYEKEE (reference sequence). This CDR3 is CASSSSRDRGIGEKLFF. CDR3 DNA sequence: TGTGCCAGCAGCTCGTCCCGGGACAGGGGTATTGGAGAAAAACTGTTTTTT.

J is TRBJ2-3 and V is TRBV10-3, with a tentative D call TRBD2 (6 bases). Trimming removed 5 bases at V and 5 bases at J, with 11 bases between. The CDR3 is 13 residues long. Germline V lookup: CDR1 ENHRY, CDR2 SYGVKD. The chain's CDR3 is CAISRTGEDTQYF. DNA of the CDR3: TGTGCCATCAGTCGGACGGGGGAAGATACGCAGTATTTT.

The chain links TRBV18 to TRBJ1-4; no reliable D call. This CDR3 spans 14 amino acids. The germline V gene encodes CDR1 KGHSH and CDR2 LQKENI. V gave up 2 bases and J gave up 7 bases, with 11 bases separating them. The CDR3 spells CASSPGPRGEKLFF. The CDR3 bases are TGTGCCAGCTCACCAGGGCCTCGGGGTGAAAAACTGTTTTTT.

V usage is TRBV30 and J usage is TRBJ1-2, with D possibly TRBD1 on 6 matching bases. V was trimmed by 4 bases and J by 1 base, leaving 22 bases between them. The CDR3 extends over 17 amino acids. CDR1 and CDR2 from the germline V gene are GTSNPN and SVGIG (reference sequence). CDR3 amino acids: CAWTKTTGRGGNYGYTF. Written as DNA, the CDR3 is TGTGCCTGGACCAAAACCACGGGGAGGGGGGGTAACTATGGCTACACCTTC.

This clone is a singleton in its sample. The gene calls are TRBV11-3 and TRBJ2-2; D is perhaps TRBD1 (5 bases). Trimming cost V 5 bases and J 7 bases, with 17 bases left between them. This CDR3 has 15 residues. Germline CDR1 is SGHNT and CDR2 is YENEEA. The CDR3 loop is CASSPRQGFGGELFF. CDR3 coding DNA: TGTGCCAGCAGCCCCAGGCAGGGATTCGGCGGGGAGCTGTTTTTT. Full variable domain (remainder filled in from reference TRBV11-3 and TRBJ2-2): EAGVVQSPRYKIIEKKQPVAFWCNPISGHNTLYWYLQNLGQGPELLIRYENEEAVDDSQLPKDRFSAERLKGVDSTLKIQPAELGDSAVYLCASSPRQGFGGELFFGEGSRLTVL.

The chain couples TRBV7-6 to TRBJ1-5, with no clear D. The CDR3 covers 11 residues. The V gene lost 3 bases and the J gene lost 11 bases, with 8 bases spanning the gap. Germline lookup yields CDR1 SGHVS and CDR2 FNYEAQ. The DNA of the CDR3 is TGTGCCAGCAGCTTGGGCGGGGCCCAGCATTTT. Translating gives CASSLGGAQHF.

The chain links TRBV7-9 to TRBJ2-3; possible D gene TRBD2, 6 bases. The CDR3 covers 14 residues. The germline V and J ends were trimmed by 1 base and 2 bases, with 7 bases remaining between them. CDR1 is SEHNR, CDR2 FQNEAQ, per germline (reference sequence). CDR3 in amino acids: CASSLGDSTDTQYF. The CDR3 DNA is TGTGCCAGCAGCTTAGGGGACTCCACAGATACGCAGTATTTT.

This rearrangement joins TRBV6-5 to TRBJ2-3; TRBD2 matches at 7 bases. The CDR3 runs 13 residues. In germline, CDR1 is MNHEY, CDR2 SVGAGI. V shed 7 bases and J 5 bases; nucleotides not matched to a gene: 6. CDR3 coding DNA: TGTGCCAGCACCGAATCGGGGGGAGATACGCAGTATTTT. Its translation: CASTESGGDTQYF.

The rearrangement links TRBV11-2 to TRBJ1-4; D is unclear. The V end was cut by 3 bases, the J end by 4 bases, with 9 bases between. The germline V gene has CDR1 SGHAT and CDR2 FQNNGV. CDR3 length equals 14 residues. This chain's CDR3 is CASSFGGINEKLFF. Written as DNA, the CDR3 is TGTGCCAGCAGCTTTGGAGGGATTAATGAAAAACTGTTTTTT.

The chain recombines TRBV13 with TRBJ2-3, with 10 positions matching TRBD1. Germline V lookup: CDR1 PRHDT, CDR2 FYEKMQ (reference sequence). CDR3 length equals 15 residues. V lost 3 bases and J lost 3; bases outside the gene matches: 3. CDR3 in DNA: TGTGCCAGCAGCTTTGGGACAGGGGTGACAGATACGCAGTATTTT. Protein: CASSFGTGVTDTQYF.

The rearrangement links TRBV19 to TRBJ2-7, with 9 bases that match TRBD1. Germline values: CDR1 LNHDA, CDR2 SQIVND (reference sequence). V was pared by 3 bases and J by 2 bases, with 5 bases of the junction left unmatched. This CDR3 comprises 15 residues. CDR3 sequence reads: CASSMPGQGTYEQYF. The CDR3 DNA reads TGTGCCAGTAGTATGCCGGGACAGGGAACCTACGAGCAGTACTTC.

As for this clone: The conserved phenylalanine or tryptophan is not found at the CDR3 terminus, so this likely reflects a read error. Because the CDR3's place on the DNA is in doubt, the DNA is left out and the CDR3 is given as listed by TCRdb. V is TRBV9 and J is TRBJ1-2; the D call of TRBD1 is as the table states it, not checked on the DNA. Termini included, the CDR3 measures 10 amino acids. Germline assignment: CDR1 SGDLS and CDR2 YYNGEE. The CDR3 sequence is CASQGAGLRD.